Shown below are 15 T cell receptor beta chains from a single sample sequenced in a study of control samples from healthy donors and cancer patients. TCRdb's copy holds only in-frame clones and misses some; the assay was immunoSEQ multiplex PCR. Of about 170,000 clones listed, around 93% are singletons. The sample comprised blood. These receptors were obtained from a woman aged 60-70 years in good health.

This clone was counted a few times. CDR3 region: CASSQELGKNEKLFF. DNA of the CDR3: TGCGCCAGCAGCCAAGAACTCGGGAAGAATGAAAAACTGTTTTTT. This chain uses TRBV4-3 with TRBJ1-4, with unresolved D. The CDR3 is 15 amino acids. Trimming took off 0 bases at V and 5 bases at J, with 10 bases between the two ends. Germline CDR1 is LGHNA and CDR2 is YSLEER.

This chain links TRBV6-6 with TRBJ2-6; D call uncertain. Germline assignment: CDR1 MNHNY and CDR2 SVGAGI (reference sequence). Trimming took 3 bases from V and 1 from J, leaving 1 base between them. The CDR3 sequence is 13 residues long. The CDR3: CASSYSGANVLTF. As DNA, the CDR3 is TGTGCCAGCAGTTATTCTGGGGCCAACGTCCTGACTTTC.

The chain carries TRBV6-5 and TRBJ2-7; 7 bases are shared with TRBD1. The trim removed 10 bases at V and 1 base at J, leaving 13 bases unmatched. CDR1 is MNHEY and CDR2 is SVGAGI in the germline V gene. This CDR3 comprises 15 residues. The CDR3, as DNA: TGTGCCACCAGCAAGGACAGGAATCCTTCCTACGAGCAGTACTTC. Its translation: CATSKDRNPSYEQYF.

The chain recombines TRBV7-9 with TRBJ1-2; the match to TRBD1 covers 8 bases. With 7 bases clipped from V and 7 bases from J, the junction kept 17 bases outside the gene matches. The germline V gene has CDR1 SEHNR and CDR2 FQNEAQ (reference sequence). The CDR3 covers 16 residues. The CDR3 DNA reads TGTGCCAGCACCCGTGAGACAGGGGTCTACTCTGGTGGCTACACCTTC. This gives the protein CASTRETGVYSGGYTF.

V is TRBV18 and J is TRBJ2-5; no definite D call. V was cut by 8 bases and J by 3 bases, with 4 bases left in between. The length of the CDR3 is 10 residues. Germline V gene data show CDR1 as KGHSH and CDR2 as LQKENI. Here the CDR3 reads CASREETQYF. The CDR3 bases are TGTGCCAGCCGTGAAGAGACCCAGTACTTC.

CDR3 loop: CASSWGGGASDTQYF. CDR3 nucleotide sequence: TGCGCCAGCAGCTGGGGCGGGGGGGCGTCAGATACGCAGTATTTT. The rearrangement links TRBV5-1 to TRBJ2-3, with TRBD2 matching 9 bases. CDR1 is SGHRS, CDR2 YFSETQ, per germline. The V and J ends lost 3 bases and 4 bases, in that order; junction bases with no gene match: 6. The CDR3 extends over 15 amino acids. Together with reference TRBV5-1 and TRBJ2-3, the CDR3 gives the full variable domain: KAGVTQTPRYLIKTRGQQVTLSCSPISGHRSVSWYQQTPGQGLQFLFEYFSETQRNKGNFPGRFSGRQFSNSRSEMNVSTLELGDSALYLCASSWGGGASDTQYFGPGTRLTVL.

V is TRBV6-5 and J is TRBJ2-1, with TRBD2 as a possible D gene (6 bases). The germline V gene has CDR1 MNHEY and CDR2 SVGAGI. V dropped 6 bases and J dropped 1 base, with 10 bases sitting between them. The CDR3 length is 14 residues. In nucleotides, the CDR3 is TGTGCCAGCAGGCGGGACTTTTCCTACAATGAGCAGTTCTTC. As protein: CASRRDFSYNEQFF.

CDR3 nucleotides: TGTGCCATCAGAACTGCCGGGACAGGGAGCAACTATGGCTACACCTTC. Translation: CAIRTAGTGSNYGYTF. The V and J genes are TRBV10-3 and TRBJ1-2; 9 positions agree with TRBD1. The V gene's germline CDR1 is ENHRY and CDR2 SYGVKD. This CDR3 contains 16 residues. The ends lost 6 bases at V and 2 bases at J; junction bases unmatched: 10.

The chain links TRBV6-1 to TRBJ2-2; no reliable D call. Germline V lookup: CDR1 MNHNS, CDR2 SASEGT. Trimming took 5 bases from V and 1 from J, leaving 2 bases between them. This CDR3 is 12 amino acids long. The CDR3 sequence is CASSLNTGELFF. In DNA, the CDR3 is TGTGCCAGCAGTCTGAACACCGGGGAGCTGTTTTTT.

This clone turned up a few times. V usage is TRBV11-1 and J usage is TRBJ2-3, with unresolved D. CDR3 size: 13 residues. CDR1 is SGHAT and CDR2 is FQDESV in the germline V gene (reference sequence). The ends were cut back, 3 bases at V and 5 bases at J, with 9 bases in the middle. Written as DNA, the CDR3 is TGTGCCAGCAGCTTCCTACGCGGAGATACGCAGTATTTT. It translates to CASSFLRGDTQYF.

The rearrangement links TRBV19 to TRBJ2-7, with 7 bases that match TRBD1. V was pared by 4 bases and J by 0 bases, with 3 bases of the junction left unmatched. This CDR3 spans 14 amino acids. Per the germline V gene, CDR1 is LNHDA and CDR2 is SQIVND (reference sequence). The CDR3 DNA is TGTGCCAGTAGTAGAGGGGACAGCTCCTACGAGCAGTACTTC. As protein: CASSRGDSSYEQYF.

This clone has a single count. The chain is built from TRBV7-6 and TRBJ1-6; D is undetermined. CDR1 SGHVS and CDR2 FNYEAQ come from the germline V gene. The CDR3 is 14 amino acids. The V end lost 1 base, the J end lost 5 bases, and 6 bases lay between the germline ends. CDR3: CASSLVQHNSPLHF. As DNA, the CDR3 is TGTGCCAGCAGCTTAGTACAGCATAATTCACCCCTCCACTTT.

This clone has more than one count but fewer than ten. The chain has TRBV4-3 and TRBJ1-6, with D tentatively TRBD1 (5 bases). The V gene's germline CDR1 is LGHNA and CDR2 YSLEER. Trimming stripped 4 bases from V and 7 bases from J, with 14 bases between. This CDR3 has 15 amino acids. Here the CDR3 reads CASSPRGTENSPLHF. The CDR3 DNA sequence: TGCGCCAGCAGCCCTCGGGGCACCGAGAATTCACCCCTCCACTTT.

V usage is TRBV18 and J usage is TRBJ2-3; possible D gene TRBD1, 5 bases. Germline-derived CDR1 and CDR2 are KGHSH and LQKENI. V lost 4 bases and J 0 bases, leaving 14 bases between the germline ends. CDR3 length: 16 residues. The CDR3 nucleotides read TGTGCCAGCTCACGGGGCGTCCCCACTAGCACAGATACGCAGTATTTT. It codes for CASSRGVPTSTDTQYF.

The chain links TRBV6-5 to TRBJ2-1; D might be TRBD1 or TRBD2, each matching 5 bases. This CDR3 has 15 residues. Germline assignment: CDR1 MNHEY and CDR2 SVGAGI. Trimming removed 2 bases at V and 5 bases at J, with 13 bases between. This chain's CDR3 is CASSYHPGTNNEQFF. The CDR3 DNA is TGTGCCAGCAGTTACCACCCGGGGACCAACAATGAGCAGTTCTTC.